The 22 T cell receptor beta chains below were found in one sample sequenced in a study of blood T cell repertoires in COVID-19. Repertoires were generated with immunoSEQ multiplex PCR, while TCRdb's copy carries only in-frame clones and drops some. The sample lists some 380,000 clones, roughly 86% occurring once. Sequences were obtained from PBMCs or T cells enriched from blood (not recorded which). These receptors came from a woman aged 40 to 50 with acute COVID-19.

CDR3 nucleotide sequence: TGTGCCAGCAGCTTATCATTTTACGGCGGAGAAGCCGAGCAGTTCTTC. This sequence encodes CASSLSFYGGEAEQFF. The chain has TRBV7-2 and TRBJ2-1, with D uncertain. Germline CDR1 is SGHTA and CDR2 is FQGNSA. Trimming left V 2 bases short and J 10 bases short, with 21 bases between. The CDR3 is 16 residues long.

The rearrangement links TRBV5-4 to TRBJ1-3; 8 positions agree with TRBD1. The germline V gene encodes CDR1 SGHNT and CDR2 YYREEE (reference sequence). The V gene end was trimmed by 3 bases and the J gene end by 0 bases; junction bases not matched to a gene: 2. The CDR3 runs 15 residues. CDR3 bases: TGTGCCAGCAGCTCGGGACAGGCCTCTGGAAACACCATATATTTT. Residues: CASSSGQASGNTIYF.

CDR3 amino acids: CASSPPIGRGGRPPQHF. The CDR3, as DNA: TGTGCCAGCTCACCTCCCATTGGCAGGGGTGGTCGTCCGCCCCAGCATTTT. The V call is TRBV18, the J call TRBJ1-5, with D possibly TRBD1 on 6 matching bases. Between the trimmed V and J ends, which lost 3 bases and 9 bases, there was a span of 24 bases. Germline V gives CDR1 KGHSH, CDR2 LQKENI. The CDR3 has 17 amino acids.

The J gene is TRBJ2-2, the V gene TRBV5-4; 8 bases agree with TRBD1. The V and J ends lost 3 bases and 2 bases, in that order; junction bases with no gene match: 6. The CDR3 length is 16 residues. In germline, CDR1 is SGHNT, CDR2 YYREEE (reference sequence). DNA for the CDR3: TGTGCCAGCAGCTCAGGACAGGGCCCCAACACCGGGGAGCTGTTTTTT. Its protein is CASSSGQGPNTGELFF.

The chain uses TRBV20-1 and TRBJ2-7; TRBD1 aligns across 7 bases. The CDR3 length is 11 residues. CDR1 DFQATT and CDR2 SNEGSKA come from the germline V gene (reference sequence). J lost 6 bases, V lost 1 base, and 0 bases had no gene match. DNA for the CDR3: TGCAGTGCTAGAGGGGACAGCGAGCAGTACTTC. Protein: CSARGDSEQYF.

The rearrangement uses TRBV4-1 and TRBJ2-5; 10 bases match TRBD2. Looked up from germline, CDR1 is MGHRA and CDR2 is YSYEKL. V shed 3 bases, J shed 1 base, and the junction held 8 bases outside the gene matches. The length of the CDR3 is 17 residues. The CDR3 is CASSHAERGGFQETQYF. The DNA of the CDR3 is TGCGCCAGCAGCCATGCCGAGCGGGGGGGCTTCCAAGAGACCCAGTACTTC.

The chain recombines TRBV5-1 with TRBJ2-7; D may be TRBD1 (5 bases). Germline-derived CDR1 and CDR2 are SGHRS and YFSETQ. The CDR3 is made up of 13 amino acids. Between the trimmed V and J ends, which lost 3 bases and 3 bases, there was a span of 10 bases. Here the CDR3 DNA reads TGCGCCAGCAGCTATTCAGGGAACTACGAGCAGTACTTC. Its translation is CASSYSGNYEQYF. Full variable domain (rest looked up from reference TRBV5-1 and TRBJ2-7): KAGVTQTPRYLIKTRGQQVTLSCSPISGHRSVSWYQQTPGQGLQFLFEYFSETQRNKGNFPGRFSGRQFSNSRSEMNVSTLELGDSALYLCASSYSGNYEQYFGPGTRLTVT.

This clone has ten or more counts. The gene calls are TRBV10-2 and TRBJ2-2, with unresolved D. Germline lookup yields CDR1 WSHSY and CDR2 SAAADI. The CDR3 has 13 residues. V lost 2 bases to trimming and J lost 1 base, with 2 bases between them. The CDR3 spells CASSEQNTGELFF. The CDR3 region has the DNA TGCGCCAGCAGTGAGCAGAACACCGGGGAGCTGTTTTTT.

As concerns this clone: One end of the junction is discordant with germline, which a read error may explain. CDR3 DNA sequence: TGTGCCAGCATCCTTAACTGGGATAGCAGGGGCCGGCGCTTC. Protein product: CASILNWDSRGRRF. J is TRBJ1-2 and V is TRBV2, with D perhaps matching TRBD1 (6 bases). The CDR3 is 14 amino acids. Looked up from germline, CDR1 is SNHLY and CDR2 is FYNNEI. Together with reference TRBV2 and TRBJ1-2, the CDR3 gives the full variable domain: EPEVTQTPSHQVTQMGQEVILRCVPISNHLYFYWYRQILGQKVEFLVSFYNNEISEKSEIFDDQFSVERPDGSNFTLKIRSTKLEDSAMYFCASILNWDSRGRRFGSGTRLTVV.

J is TRBJ1-4 and V is TRBV7-9; 7 bases agree with TRBD1. The CDR3 covers 15 residues. Trimming removed 3 bases from V and 5 bases from J; junction bases left unmatched: 6. Germline CDR1 reads SEHNR; CDR2 reads FQNEAQ (reference sequence). The CDR3 loop reads CASSFQGQRNEKLFF. For the CDR3, the DNA is TGTGCCAGCAGCTTTCAGGGACAGCGGAATGAAAAACTGTTTTTT.

V and J are TRBV9 and TRBJ2-7; D unresolved. The V gene's germline CDR1 is SGDLS and CDR2 YYNGEE. Trimming pared 0 bases from V and 2 bases from J, leaving 9 bases between. The CDR3 covers 14 residues. The CDR3 spells CASSVGPITYEQYF. The CDR3 DNA reads TGTGCCAGCAGCGTAGGGCCGATCACCTACGAGCAGTACTTC.

The J gene is TRBJ2-2, the V gene TRBV5-1, with TRBD1 identical over 9 bases. The CDR3 loop spans 16 amino acids. From germline, CDR1 is SGHRS and CDR2 YFSETQ. The ends lost 7 bases at V and 6 bases at J; junction bases unmatched: 13. Here the CDR3 DNA reads TGCGCCAGCGCCCTTGGACAGGGGTTCGTCTCCGGGGAGCTGTTTTTT. Translated: CASALGQGFVSGELFF.

This clone has just one count. The V call is TRBV5-1, the J call TRBJ2-2; D gene ambiguous. The V gene's germline CDR1 is SGHRS and CDR2 YFSETQ. The CDR3 runs to 15 residues. The V end was cut by 2 bases, the J end by 1 base, with 9 bases between. CDR3 protein: CASSFNGLNTGELFF. CDR3 DNA sequence: TGCGCCAGCAGCTTCAACGGGTTGAACACCGGGGAGCTGTTTTTT.

This rearrangement joins TRBV5-6 to TRBJ2-1; TRBD1 matches at 7 bases. Losses at the gene ends were 3 bases for V and 0 bases for J; bases not matched to a gene: 6. The CDR3 has 16 residues. Per germline, CDR1 SGHDT and CDR2 YYEEEE. The CDR3 is CASSSSTGSSYNEQFF. In DNA, the CDR3 is TGTGCCAGCAGCTCCTCGACAGGGAGCTCCTACAATGAGCAGTTCTTC. Full variable domain (missing parts from reference TRBV5-6 and TRBJ2-1): DAGVTQSPTHLIKTRGQQVTLRCSPKSGHDTVSWYQQALGQGPQFIFQYYEEEERQRGNFPDRFSGHQFPNYSSELNVNALLLGDSALYLCASSSSTGSSYNEQFFGPGTRLTVL.

CDR3 coding DNA: TGCGCCAGCAGACCTTTAAGCGGGGAGAGGAATTCACCCCTCCACTTT. Translated: CASRPLSGERNSPLHF. The chain combines TRBV4-1 with TRBJ1-6; D is ambiguous. The germline gives CDR1 MGHRA, CDR2 YSYEKL. This CDR3 has 16 residues. Between the trimmed V and J ends, which lost 6 bases and 7 bases, there was a span of 19 bases.

The chain links TRBV18 to TRBJ2-5; D is possibly TRBD1 (7 bases). The V gene lost 1 base and the J gene lost 1 base, with 10 bases spanning the gap. Germline CDR1 reads KGHSH; CDR2 reads LQKENI. The CDR3 spans 15 residues. The CDR3 DNA reads TGTGCCAGCTCACCACGACAGGGACTCCAAGAGACCCAGTACTTC. It encodes CASSPRQGLQETQYF. Looking up the rest from reference TRBV18 and TRBJ2-5 gives the full variable domain: NAGVMQNPRHLVRRRGQEARLRCSPMKGHSHVYWYRQLPEEGLKFMVYLQKENIIDESGMPKERFSAEFPKEGPSILRIQQVVRGDSAAYFCASSPRQGLQETQYFGPGTRLLVL.

V usage is TRBV20-1 and J usage is TRBJ2-3, with a weak D call TRBD2 (6 bases). Germline values: CDR1 DFQATT, CDR2 SNEGSKA (reference sequence). V lost 3 bases and J 8 bases, leaving 15 bases between the germline ends. The CDR3 covers 13 residues. In DNA, the CDR3 is TGCAGTGCTAGTCGACTAGGCTTGCCTACGCAGTATTTT. Encoded protein: CSASRLGLPTQYF.

This clone appeared once. The J gene is TRBJ1-2, the V gene TRBV7-9, with D perhaps TRBD1 (5 bases). CDR3 size: 13 residues. Trimming cost V 5 bases and J 7 bases, with 14 bases left between them. Germline V lookup: CDR1 SEHNR, CDR2 FQNEAQ (reference sequence). CDR3 loop: CASSPRELGGYTF. The CDR3 nucleotides are TGTGCCAGCAGCCCCAGGGAATTAGGTGGCTACACCTTC. Combining the CDR3 with reference TRBV7-9 and TRBJ1-2 gives the whole variable domain DTGVSQNPRHKITKRGQNVTFRCDPISEHNRLYWYRQTLGQGPEFLTYFQNEAQLEKSRLLSDRFSAERPKGSFSTLEIQRTEQGDSAMYLCASSPRELGGYTFGSGTRLTVV.

The chain recombines TRBV9 with TRBJ2-6, with a weak D call TRBD1 (6 bases). Trimming removed 3 bases at V and 0 bases at J, with 10 bases between. CDR3 length: 16 residues. Germline lookup yields CDR1 SGDLS and CDR2 YYNGEE. For the CDR3, the DNA is TGTGCCAGCAGCGGACAGGTCTCCTCTGGGGCCAACGTCCTGACTTTC. Translated: CASSGQVSSGANVLTF. The variable domain in full, completed from reference TRBV9 and TRBJ2-6, reads DSGVTQTPKHLITATGQRVTLRCSPRSGDLSVYWYQQSLDQGLQFLIQYYNGEERAKGNILERFSAQQFPDLHSELNLSSLELGDSALYFCASSGQVSSGANVLTFGAGSRLTVL.

The chain uses TRBV29-1 and TRBJ1-3; the D is unclear. V was pared by 7 bases and J by 2 bases, with 12 bases between. CDR1 is SQVTM, CDR2 ANQGSEA, per germline. This CDR3 is built from 13 residues. This CDR3 reads CSASESTGNTIYF. Written as DNA, the CDR3 is TGCAGCGCCTCGGAGTCCACTGGAAACACCATATATTTT.

The gene calls are TRBV6-6 and TRBJ1-2, with D tentatively TRBD1 (5 bases). CDR3 length: 13 residues. From germline, CDR1 is MNHNY and CDR2 SVGAGI (reference sequence). V was pared by 6 bases and J by 5 bases, with 13 bases between. The CDR3 sequence: CASRTFQGYGYTF. The DNA for the CDR3 is TGTGCCAGCAGAACCTTCCAGGGATATGGCTACACCTTC.

This clone was seen only once. The chain links TRBV5-4 to TRBJ2-3, with 7 positions matching TRBD1. CDR1 SGHNT and CDR2 YYREEE come from the germline V gene (reference sequence). This CDR3 is built from 16 residues. The trim removed 4 bases at V and 0 bases at J, leaving 8 bases unmatched. CDR3 DNA: TGTGCCAGCAGCGACACAGGGGCTCGGAGCACAGATACGCAGTATTTT. As protein: CASSDTGARSTDTQYF.